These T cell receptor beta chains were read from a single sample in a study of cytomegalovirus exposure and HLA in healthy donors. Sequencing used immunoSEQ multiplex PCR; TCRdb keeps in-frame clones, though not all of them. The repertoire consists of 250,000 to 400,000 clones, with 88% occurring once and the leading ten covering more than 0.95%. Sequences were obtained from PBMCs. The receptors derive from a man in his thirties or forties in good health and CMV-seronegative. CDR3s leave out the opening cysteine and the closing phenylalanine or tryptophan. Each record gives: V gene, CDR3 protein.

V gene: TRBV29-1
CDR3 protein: SVPLGGQGGYGYT

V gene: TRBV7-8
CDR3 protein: ASSIGNTEAF

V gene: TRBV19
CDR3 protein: ASSVSGGANTQY

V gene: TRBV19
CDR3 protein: ASTRDLNTGELF

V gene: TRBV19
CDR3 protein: ASSIPAGSNQPQH

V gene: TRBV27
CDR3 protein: ASSKGAYNSPLH

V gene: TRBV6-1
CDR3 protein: ASSDLGGGQPQH

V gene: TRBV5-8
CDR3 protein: ATRDRGTGELF

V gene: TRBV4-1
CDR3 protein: ASSQDRFEGQGMVGGYT

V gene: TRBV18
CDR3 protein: ASSKGVGNSRHETQY

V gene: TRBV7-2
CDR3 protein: ASSFLQGLMNSPLH

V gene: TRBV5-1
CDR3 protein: ASSPGQANEKLF

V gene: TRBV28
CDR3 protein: ASAPYRASSYEQY

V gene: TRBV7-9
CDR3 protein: ASSLTGGRGDTQY

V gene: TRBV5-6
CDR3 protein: ASSPDRANEKLF

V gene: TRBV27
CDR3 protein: ASSLSSGASGGLPYEQY

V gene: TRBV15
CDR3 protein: ATSTHRGLQETQY

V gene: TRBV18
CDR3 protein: ASSSTGGLNQPQH

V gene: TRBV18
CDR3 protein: ASSRPATGGYNEQF

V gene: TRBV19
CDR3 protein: ASSIGSANTQY

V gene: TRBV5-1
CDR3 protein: ASSLLQGDEAF

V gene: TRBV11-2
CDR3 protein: ASSLRGQGQTEAF